This TCR beta chain was obtained from a study of early T cells in non-severe SARS-CoV-2 infection. Study as a whole: Unsorted whole-blood RNA was sequenced in bulk, leaving chains unpaired.

There are many counts of this clonotype. The target antigen is unknown. Whole-study findings and limits: Using VDJdb, the matching emphasized anti-spike CD8 responses while missing private and CD4 specificities.

The CDR3 consists of 15 residues. The V gene end was trimmed by 4 bases and the J gene end by 5 bases; junction bases not matched to a gene: 8. Germline CDR1 and CDR2: SGHNT and YYREEE (reference sequence). Researchers tagged individual cDNA molecules with unique molecular identifiers. TCRdb re-derived calls from the 5' RACE reads in MiXCR, one entry per CDR3 protein. The sample consists of 75,000 to 90,000 distinct CDR3 sequences, around 9.3% of them appearing once. The chain links TRBV5-4 to TRBJ2-1; TRBD2 agrees at 8 bases. Sequenced material: whole blood, taken at baseline. This sequence was found in an adult who was a healthcare worker with PCR-confirmed SARS-CoV-2 infection or an uninfected control (not recorded which). The CDR3 DNA is TGTGCCAGCAGCCTATCCGGACTAGCTGACAATGAGCAGTTCTTC. Amino acids: CASSLSGLADNEQFF. The whole variable domain, remainder taken from reference TRBV5-4 and TRBJ2-1, is ETGVTQSPTHLIKTRGQQVTLRCSSQSGHNTVSWYQQALGQGPQFIFQYYREEENGRGNFPPRFSGLQFPNYSSELNVNALELDDSALYLCASSLSGLADNEQFFGPGTRLTVL.